The 8 T cell receptor beta chains listed next were all sequenced from one sample in a study of PD-1 blockade in classical Hodgkin lymphoma. The table came from immunoSEQ multiplex PCR; TCRdb's copy has only in-frame clones and leaves some out. The sample has 90,000 or so clones; roughly 91% are singletons. There was relapse after autologous stem cell transplantation in every patient, and there was variation in brentuximab vedotin exposure. The source material was peripheral blood mononuclear cells (PBMCs), sampled before the second cycle of nivolumab. These receptors were taken from a human donor with classical Hodgkin lymphoma.

The chain uses TRBV30 and TRBJ2-1; D is ambiguous. The germline gives CDR1 GTSNPN, CDR2 SVGIG (reference sequence). The germline V and J ends were trimmed by 1 base and 4 bases, with 5 bases remaining between them. The length of the CDR3 is 12 residues. CDR3 protein: CAWSAGYNEQFF. The CDR3 DNA follows: TGTGCCTGGAGTGCAGGTTACAATGAGCAGTTCTTC. The complete variable domain, with remaining parts taken from reference TRBV30 and TRBJ2-1, reads SQTIHQWPATLVQPVGSPLSLECTVEGTSNPNLYWYRQAAGRGLQLLFYSVGIGQISSEVPQNLSASRPQDRQFILSSKKLLLSDSGFYLCAWSAGYNEQFFGPGTRLTVL.

The rearrangement links TRBV28 to TRBJ2-6, with TRBD1 matching over 10 bases. Germline assignment: CDR1 MDHEN and CDR2 SYDVKM. The CDR3 totals 16 residues. Trimming at V came to 10 bases and at J to 1 base, leaving 7 bases not matched to a gene. CDR3 sequence reads: CATKGTGVSGANVLTF. The DNA of the CDR3 is TGTGCCACCAAAGGGACAGGGGTTTCTGGGGCCAACGTCCTGACTTTC.

This clone was seen just once. V usage is TRBV30 and J usage is TRBJ1-5; no clear D. The CDR3 spans 13 residues. Germline CDR1 GTSNPN, CDR2 SVGIG (reference sequence). Trimming shortened V by 2 bases and J by 2 bases, and 7 bases separated the two germline ends. CDR3 loop: CAWSNQGNQPQHF. Written as DNA, the CDR3 is TGTGCCTGGAGTAACCAGGGCAATCAGCCCCAGCATTTT.

The chain couples TRBV7-9 to TRBJ2-2; no clear D gene. V lost 5 bases to trimming and J lost 5 bases, with 9 bases between them. The CDR3 contains 13 residues. Germline values: CDR1 SEHNR, CDR2 FQNEAQ (reference sequence). CDR3 DNA: TGTGCCAGCAGCACTCAGAGAACCGGGGAGCTGTTTTTT. It yields the protein CASSTQRTGELFF. Full variable domain (rest looked up from reference TRBV7-9 and TRBJ2-2): DTGVSQNPRHKITKRGQNVTFRCDPISEHNRLYWYRQTLGQGPEFLTYFQNEAQLEKSRLLSDRFSAERPKGSFSTLEIQRTEQGDSAMYLCASSTQRTGELFFGEGSRLTVL.

The chain employs TRBV7-9 and TRBJ2-6; D might be TRBD2 (5 bases). V was trimmed by 5 bases and J by 0 bases, leaving 17 bases between them. This CDR3 contains 18 residues. Per germline, CDR1 SEHNR and CDR2 FQNEAQ (reference sequence). In DNA form, the CDR3 reads TGTGCCAGCAGCCAAAGCCCGGGAACTGTCTCTGGGGCCAACGTCCTGACTTTC. Its translation is CASSQSPGTVSGANVLTF.

The chain uses TRBV5-1 and TRBJ2-3; no clear D gene. This CDR3 region has 15 residues. The V gene lost 0 bases and the J gene lost 2 bases, with 10 bases spanning the gap. Germline V gene lookup returns CDR1 SGHRS and CDR2 YFSETQ. This CDR3 is CASSLARLDTDTQYF. The CDR3 DNA is TGCGCCAGCAGCTTGGCCAGGCTCGACACAGATACGCAGTATTTT.

The chain employs TRBV11-3 and TRBJ2-2; TRBD1 matches at 10 bases. The germline gives CDR1 SGHNT, CDR2 YENEEA. V was pared by 4 bases and J by 6 bases, with 5 bases of the junction left unmatched. This CDR3 is built from 15 residues. CDR3 in amino acids: CASSSGQGFPGELFF. The CDR3 bases are TGTGCCAGCAGCTCGGGACAGGGGTTTCCCGGGGAGCTGTTTTTT.

V gene TRBV29-1 combines with J gene TRBJ2-3; 7 bases are shared with TRBD2. Germline V lookup: CDR1 SQVTM, CDR2 ANQGSEA. The CDR3 spans 14 residues. V lost 5 bases and J lost 5; bases outside the gene matches: 10. In DNA form, the CDR3 reads TGCAGCGTTCTCTGGGGCGGGGGTGGAGATACGCAGTATTTT. Translating gives CSVLWGGGGDTQYF.